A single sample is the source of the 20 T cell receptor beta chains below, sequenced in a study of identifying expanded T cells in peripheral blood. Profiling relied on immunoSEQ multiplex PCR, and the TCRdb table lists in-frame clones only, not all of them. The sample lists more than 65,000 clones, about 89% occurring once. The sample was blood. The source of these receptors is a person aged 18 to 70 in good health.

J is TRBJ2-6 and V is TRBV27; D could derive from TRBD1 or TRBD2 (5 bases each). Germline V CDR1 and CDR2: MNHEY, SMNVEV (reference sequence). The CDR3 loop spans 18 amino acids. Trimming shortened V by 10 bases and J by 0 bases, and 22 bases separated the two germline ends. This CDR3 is CATTRQGPSSSGANVLTF. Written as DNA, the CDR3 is TGTGCCACCACCCGCCAGGGACCGTCCAGCTCTGGGGCCAACGTCCTGACTTTC. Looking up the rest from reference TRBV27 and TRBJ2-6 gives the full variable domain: EAQVTQNPRYLITVTGKKLTVTCSQNMNHEYMSWYRQDPGLGLRQIYYSMNVEVTDKGDVPEGYKVSRKEKRNFPLILESPSPNQTSLYFCATTRQGPSSSGANVLTFGAGSRLTVL.

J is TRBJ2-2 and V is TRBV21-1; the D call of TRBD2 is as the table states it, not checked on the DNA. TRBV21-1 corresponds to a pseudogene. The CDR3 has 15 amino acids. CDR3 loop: CASGSGGRVTGELFF. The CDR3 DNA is TGTGCCAGCGGCAGCGGGGGGCGGGTCACCGGGGAGCTGTTTTTT.

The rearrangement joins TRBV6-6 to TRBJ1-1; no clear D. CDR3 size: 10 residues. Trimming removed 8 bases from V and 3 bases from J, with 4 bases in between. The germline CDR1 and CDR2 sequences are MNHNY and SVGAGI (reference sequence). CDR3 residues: CASAHTEAFF. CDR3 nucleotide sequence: TGTGCCAGCGCGCACACTGAAGCTTTCTTT.

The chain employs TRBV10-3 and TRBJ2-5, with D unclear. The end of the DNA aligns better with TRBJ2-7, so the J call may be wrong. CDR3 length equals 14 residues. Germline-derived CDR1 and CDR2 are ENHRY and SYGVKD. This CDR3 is CAISEGFKNYEQYF. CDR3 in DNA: TGTGCCATCAGTGAGGGCTTCAAGAACTACGAGCAGTACTTC.

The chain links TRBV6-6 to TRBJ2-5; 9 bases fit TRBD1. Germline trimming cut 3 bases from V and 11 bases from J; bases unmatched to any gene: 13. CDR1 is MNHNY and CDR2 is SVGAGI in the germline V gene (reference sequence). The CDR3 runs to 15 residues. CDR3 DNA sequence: TGTGCCAGCAGTTATTTCGGACAGGGGAGTGGGGAGCAGTACTTC. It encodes CASSYFGQGSGEQYF.

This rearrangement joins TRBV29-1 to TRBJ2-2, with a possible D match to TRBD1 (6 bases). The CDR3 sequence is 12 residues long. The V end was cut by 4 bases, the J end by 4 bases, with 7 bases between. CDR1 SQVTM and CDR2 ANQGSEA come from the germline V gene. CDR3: CSVVGGTGELFF. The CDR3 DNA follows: TGCAGCGTTGTAGGGGGCACCGGGGAGCTGTTTTTT.

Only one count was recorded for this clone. CDR3 sequence: CATSRPGRTGNTEAFF. CDR3 DNA: TGTGCCACCAGCAGACCTGGCCGAACAGGGAACACTGAAGCTTTCTTT. The chain couples TRBV15 to TRBJ1-1; maybe TRBD1 (5 bases). Germline V gene data show CDR1 as LNHNV and CDR2 as YYDKDF (reference sequence). The V gene lost 2 bases and the J gene lost 1 base, with 14 bases spanning the gap. This CDR3 is built from 16 residues.

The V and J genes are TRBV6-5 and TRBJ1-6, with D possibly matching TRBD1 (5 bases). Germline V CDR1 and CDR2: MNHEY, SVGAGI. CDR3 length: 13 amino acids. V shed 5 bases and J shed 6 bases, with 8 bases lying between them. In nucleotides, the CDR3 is TGTGCCAGCAGTAGACAGATTAATTCACCCCTCCACTTT. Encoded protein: CASSRQINSPLHF.

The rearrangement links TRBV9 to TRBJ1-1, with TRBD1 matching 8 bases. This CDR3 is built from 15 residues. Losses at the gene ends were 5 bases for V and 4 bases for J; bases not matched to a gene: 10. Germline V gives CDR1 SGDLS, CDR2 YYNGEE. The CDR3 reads CASSPSTGGATEAFF. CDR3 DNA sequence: TGTGCCAGCAGTCCCTCCACAGGGGGGGCCACTGAAGCTTTCTTT. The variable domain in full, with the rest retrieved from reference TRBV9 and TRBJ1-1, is DSGVTQTPKHLITATGQRVTLRCSPRSGDLSVYWYQQSLDQGLQFLIQYYNGEERAKGNILERFSAQQFPDLHSELNLSSLELGDSALYFCASSPSTGGATEAFFGQGTRLTVV.

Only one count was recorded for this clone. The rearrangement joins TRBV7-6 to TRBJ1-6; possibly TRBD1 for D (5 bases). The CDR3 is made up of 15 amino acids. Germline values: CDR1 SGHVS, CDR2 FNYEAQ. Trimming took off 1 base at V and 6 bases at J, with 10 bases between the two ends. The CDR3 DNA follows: TGTGCCAGCAGCTTAGAGGGACGGATTAATTCACCCCTCCACTTT. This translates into CASSLEGRINSPLHF.

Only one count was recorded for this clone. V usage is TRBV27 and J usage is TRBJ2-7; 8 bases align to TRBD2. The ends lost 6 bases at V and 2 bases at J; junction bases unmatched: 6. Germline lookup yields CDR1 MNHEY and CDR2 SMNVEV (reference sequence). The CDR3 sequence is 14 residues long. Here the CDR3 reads CASSLAGPTYEQYF. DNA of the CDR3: TGTGCCAGCAGCTTAGCGGGACCAACCTACGAGCAGTACTTC.

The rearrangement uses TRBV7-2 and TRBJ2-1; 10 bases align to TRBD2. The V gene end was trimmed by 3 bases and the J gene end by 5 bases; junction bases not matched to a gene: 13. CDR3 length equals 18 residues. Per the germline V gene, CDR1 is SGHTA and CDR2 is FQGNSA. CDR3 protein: CASSFPSGGANIHNEQFF. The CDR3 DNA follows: TGTGCCAGCAGCTTTCCCAGCGGGGGGGCAAACATACACAATGAGCAGTTCTTC.

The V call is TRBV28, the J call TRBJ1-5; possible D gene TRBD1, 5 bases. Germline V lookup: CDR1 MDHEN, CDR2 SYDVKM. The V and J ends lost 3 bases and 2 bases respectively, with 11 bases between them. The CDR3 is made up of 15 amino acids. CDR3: CASSFRGVGNQPQHF. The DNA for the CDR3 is TGTGCCAGCAGTTTTAGAGGGGTGGGCAATCAGCCCCAGCATTTT.

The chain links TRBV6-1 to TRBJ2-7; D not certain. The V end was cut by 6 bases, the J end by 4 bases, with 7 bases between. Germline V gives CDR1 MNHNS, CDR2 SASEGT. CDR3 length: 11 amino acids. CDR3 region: CASRKLYEQYF. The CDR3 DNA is TGTGCCAGCAGAAAATTATACGAGCAGTACTTC.

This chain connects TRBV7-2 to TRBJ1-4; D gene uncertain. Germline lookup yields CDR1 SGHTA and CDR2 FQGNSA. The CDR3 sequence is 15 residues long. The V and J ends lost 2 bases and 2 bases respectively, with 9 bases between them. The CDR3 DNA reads TGTGCCAGCAGCTTATCGGGCCACACTAATGAAAAACTGTTTTTT. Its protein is CASSLSGHTNEKLFF.

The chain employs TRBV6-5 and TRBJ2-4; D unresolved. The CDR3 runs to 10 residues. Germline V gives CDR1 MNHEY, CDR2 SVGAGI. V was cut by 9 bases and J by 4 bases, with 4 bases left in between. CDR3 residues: CASIKNIQYF. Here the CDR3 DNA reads TGTGCCAGTATTAAAAACATTCAGTACTTC.

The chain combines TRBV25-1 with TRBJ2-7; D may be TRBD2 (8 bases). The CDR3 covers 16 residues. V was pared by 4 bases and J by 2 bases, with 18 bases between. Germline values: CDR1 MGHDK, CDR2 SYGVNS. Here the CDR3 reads CASSAGGGRGPYEQYF. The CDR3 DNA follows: TGTGCCAGCAGTGCCGGGGGGGGAAGGGGGCCCTACGAGCAGTACTTC.

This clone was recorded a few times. The CDR3 nucleotides read TGTGCCTGGAGTACTCAGGGGGCCCCATATCAGCCCCAGCATTTT. Amino acids: CAWSTQGAPYQPQHF. The chain employs TRBV30 and TRBJ1-5, with TRBD1 matching over 8 bases. V lost 2 bases to trimming and J lost 5 bases; unmatched junction nucleotides: 8. The CDR3 is 15 residues long. Germline V CDR1 and CDR2: GTSNPN, SVGIG (reference sequence).

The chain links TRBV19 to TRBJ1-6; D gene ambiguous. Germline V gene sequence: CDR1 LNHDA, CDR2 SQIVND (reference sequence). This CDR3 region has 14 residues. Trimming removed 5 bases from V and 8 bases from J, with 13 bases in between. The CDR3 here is CASSVHARDSPLHF. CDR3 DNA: TGTGCCAGTAGTGTCCATGCTCGTGATTCACCCCTCCACTTT.

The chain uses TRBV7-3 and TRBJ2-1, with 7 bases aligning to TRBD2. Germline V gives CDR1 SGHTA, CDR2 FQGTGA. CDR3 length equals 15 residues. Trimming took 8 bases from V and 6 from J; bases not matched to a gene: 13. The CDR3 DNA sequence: TGTGCCAGCGGCCCCAGGGCGGGAGCAGGCAATGAGCAGTTCTTC. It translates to CASGPRAGAGNEQFF.